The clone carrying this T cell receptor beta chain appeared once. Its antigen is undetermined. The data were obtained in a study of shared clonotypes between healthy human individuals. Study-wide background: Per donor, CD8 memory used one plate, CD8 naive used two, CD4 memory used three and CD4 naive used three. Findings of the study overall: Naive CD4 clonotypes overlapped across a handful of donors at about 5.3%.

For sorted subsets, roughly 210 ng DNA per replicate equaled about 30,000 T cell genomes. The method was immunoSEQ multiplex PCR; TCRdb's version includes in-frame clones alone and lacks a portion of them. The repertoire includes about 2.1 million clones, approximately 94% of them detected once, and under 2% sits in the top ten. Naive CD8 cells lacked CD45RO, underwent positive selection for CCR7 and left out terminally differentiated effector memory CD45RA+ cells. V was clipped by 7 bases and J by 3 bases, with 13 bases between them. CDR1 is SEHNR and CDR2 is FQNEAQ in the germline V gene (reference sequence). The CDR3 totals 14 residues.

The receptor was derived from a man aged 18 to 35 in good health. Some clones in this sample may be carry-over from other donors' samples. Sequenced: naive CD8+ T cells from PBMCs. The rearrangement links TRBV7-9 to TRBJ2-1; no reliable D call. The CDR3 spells CASTPIDGYNEQFF. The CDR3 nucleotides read TGTGCCAGCACCCCGATTGACGGCTACAATGAGCAGTTCTTC.